The subject of this entry is one T cell receptor (beta chain). CDR1 is MNHNY and CDR2 is SVGAGI in the germline V gene (reference sequence). The germline V and J ends were trimmed by 6 bases and 0 bases, with 11 bases remaining between them. The CDR3 is made up of 14 amino acids. This record comes from a study of control samples from healthy donors and cancer patients. Generated by immunoSEQ multiplex PCR, the TCRdb table keeps only in-frame clones and is missing some. This sample carries some 140,000 clones, about nine tenths of them seen once, and the ten largest clones take 10% to 12%. The chain has TRBV6-6 and TRBJ2-5; D might be TRBD2 (6 bases). The origin of this receptor is a young man in good health. Sequenced material: blood. The CDR3 loop reads CASRALAYQETQYF. CDR3 bases: TGTGCCAGCAGAGCGCTAGCGTACCAAGAGACCCAGTACTTC.